This entry is about one T cell receptor (beta chain). This sample was taken from a study of blood T cell repertoires in COVID-19. Looking at the study overall: Researchers got acute and convalescent COVID-19 samples from the United States, Italy and Spain. In each case, the material was cDNA or gDNA derived from T cells, B-cell-depleted T cells, or PBMCs.

This CDR3 spans 15 amino acids. The V and J ends lost 1 base and 1 base, in that order; junction bases with no gene match: 3. Germline assignment: CDR1 MNHNS and CDR2 SASEGT. In the authors' methods: It was from reference gene primer amplification that nucleated cell counts were estimated. Generated by immunoSEQ multiplex PCR, the TCRdb table keeps only in-frame clones and is missing some. The DNA was the basis for D and trimming; V, J and clone size are from that table. Of around 33,000 clones in the sample, approximately 80% are singletons; the top ten hold 35%. This sequence joins TRBV6-1 and TRBJ2-5; 7 bases are a match to TRBD2. The receptor comes from a man older than 75 with acute or convalescent COVID-19. The sequencing input was peripheral blood. The CDR3 region has the DNA TGTGCCAGCAGTGAAGTCCGCGGGGGCCAAGAGACCCAGTACTTC. Amino acid sequence: CASSEVRGGQETQYF.